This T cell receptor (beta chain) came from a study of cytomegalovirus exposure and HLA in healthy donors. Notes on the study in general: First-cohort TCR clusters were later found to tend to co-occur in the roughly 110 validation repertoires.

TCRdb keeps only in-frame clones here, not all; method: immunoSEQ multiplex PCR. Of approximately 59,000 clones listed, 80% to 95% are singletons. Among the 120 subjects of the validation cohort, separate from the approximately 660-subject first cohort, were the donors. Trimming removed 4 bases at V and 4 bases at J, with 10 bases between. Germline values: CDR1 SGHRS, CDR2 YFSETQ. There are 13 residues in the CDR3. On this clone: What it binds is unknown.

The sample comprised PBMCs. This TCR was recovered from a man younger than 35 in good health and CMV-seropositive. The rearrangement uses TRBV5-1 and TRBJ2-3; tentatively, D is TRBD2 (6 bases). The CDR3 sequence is CASSLPGADTQYF. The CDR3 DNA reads TGCGCCAGCAGCCTACCGGGGGCAGATACGCAGTATTTT. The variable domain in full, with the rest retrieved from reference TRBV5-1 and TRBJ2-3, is KAGVTQTPRYLIKTRGQQVTLSCSPISGHRSVSWYQQTPGQGLQFLFEYFSETQRNKGNFPGRFSGRQFSNSRSEMNVSTLELGDSALYLCASSLPGADTQYFGPGTRLTVL.